One sample yielded the 28 T cell receptor beta chains listed below, sequenced in a study of shared clonotypes between healthy human individuals. The method was immunoSEQ multiplex PCR; TCRdb's version includes in-frame clones alone and lacks a portion of them. Of about 2.4 million clones in the sample, more than 85% were seen once. Input material: naive CD4+ T cells from PBMCs. As to subset: CD45RA+ positively selected. The receptors originated from a man younger than 30 in good health. Some clones in this sample may be carry-over from other donors' samples.

The V gene is TRBV29-1, the J gene TRBJ2-3; possible D gene TRBD1, 5 bases. Germline V gene sequence: CDR1 SQVTM, CDR2 ANQGSEA. Trimming took 4 bases from V and 2 from J, leaving 10 bases between them. The CDR3 runs 13 residues. CDR3 sequence (DNA): TGCAGCGTTGGTCAGGGCTACACAGATACGCAGTATTTT. Protein: CSVGQGYTDTQYF.

V and J are TRBV4-2 and TRBJ2-3; possibly TRBD1 or TRBD2 for D (5 bases each). In germline, CDR1 is LGHNA, CDR2 YNFKEQ. The CDR3 length is 15 residues. Trimming took 5 bases from V and 0 from J, leaving 12 bases between them. In nucleotides, the CDR3 is TGTGCCAGCAGCGTCCGGGACGGGAGCACAGATACGCAGTATTTT. Encoded protein: CASSVRDGSTDTQYF.

The chain uses TRBV5-1 and TRBJ2-1; maybe TRBD1 (6 bases). V shed 3 bases and J shed 6 bases, with 10 bases lying between them. CDR3 size: 13 residues. The V gene's germline CDR1 is SGHRS and CDR2 YFSETQ. In DNA, the CDR3 is TGCGCCAGCAGCTGGACAGTTTCCAATGAGCAGTTCTTC. Translation: CASSWTVSNEQFF.

The gene calls are TRBV6-1 and TRBJ2-1; D is ambiguous. CDR3 length: 14 amino acids. CDR1 and CDR2 from the germline V gene are MNHNS and SASEGT. V gave up 2 bases and J gave up 9 bases, with 14 bases separating them. The CDR3 nucleotides are TGTGCCAGCAGTGAAAGTCTTATCGTAGGTGAGCAGTTCTTC. Translating it yields CASSESLIVGEQFF.

This chain links TRBV28 with TRBJ2-5; D tentatively fits TRBD1 or TRBD2 (5 bases each). The CDR3 loop spans 15 amino acids. The V and J ends lost 5 bases and 5 bases respectively, with 18 bases between them. CDR1 is MDHEN, CDR2 SYDVKM, per germline. The CDR3 reads CASSLAGTRFETQYF. As DNA, the CDR3 is TGTGCCAGCAGTCTCGCCGGGACCCGATTTGAGACCCAGTACTTC.

CDR3 bases: TGTGCCAGCAGTGAAGTTCGGACGGGTATAGCCGAGCAGTACTTC. This codes for CASSEVRTGIAEQYF. V and J are TRBV6-1 and TRBJ2-7; D is unclear. The V gene's germline CDR1 is MNHNS and CDR2 SASEGT. V shed 1 base and J shed 6 bases, with 16 bases lying between them. This CDR3 region has 15 residues.

The chain carries TRBV7-3 and TRBJ2-2; the match to TRBD1 covers 7 bases. The CDR3 has 17 residues. V was clipped by 3 bases and J by 5 bases; unmatched bases: 12. Germline CDR1 is SGHTA and CDR2 is FQGTGA. CDR3 in amino acids: CASSLGSRGTGTGELFF. The CDR3 nucleotides are TGTGCCAGCAGCTTGGGCAGCAGGGGGACGGGGACCGGGGAGCTGTTTTTT.

This chain uses TRBV7-2 with TRBJ2-2; TRBD1 aligns across 8 bases. CDR1 and CDR2 from the germline V gene are SGHTA and FQGNSA. V lost 1 base to trimming and J lost 6 bases; unmatched junction nucleotides: 7. This CDR3 contains 16 residues. The CDR3 region is CASSLVPGGLPGELFF. DNA of the CDR3: TGTGCCAGCAGCTTAGTCCCAGGGGGCTTGCCCGGGGAGCTGTTTTTT.

V gene TRBV5-1 combines with J gene TRBJ2-1; no clear D gene. Trimming pared 0 bases from V and 2 bases from J, leaving 12 bases between. This CDR3 is 16 amino acids long. CDR1 is SGHRS and CDR2 is YFSETQ in the germline V gene. As DNA, the CDR3 is TGCGCCAGCAGCTTGGGTACTGCTATTACCTACAATGAGCAGTTCTTC. It specifies CASSLGTAITYNEQFF.

The genes are TRBV11-1 and TRBJ1-5, with D maybe TRBD1 (5 bases). This CDR3 has 13 amino acids. V was pared by 4 bases and J by 3 bases, with 7 bases between. The germline V gene encodes CDR1 SGHAT and CDR2 FQDESV (reference sequence). For the CDR3, the DNA is TGTGCCAGCAGCTCCGGGGCCAATCAGCCCCAGCATTTT. The encoded protein is CASSSGANQPQHF.

On this clone: Other DNA sequences within the sample encode an identical CDR3. This chain uses TRBV6-1 with TRBJ1-5; maybe TRBD1 (5 bases). Germline CDR1 reads MNHNS; CDR2 reads SASEGT. The V and J ends lost 2 bases and 9 bases respectively, with 8 bases between them. This CDR3 spans 12 amino acids. CDR3 DNA sequence: TGTGCCAGCAGTGAACGAAGGGGGCCCCAGCATTTT. Translating gives CASSERRGPQHF.

V gene TRBV5-1 combines with J gene TRBJ1-1; D ambiguous. Trimming shortened V by 6 bases and J by 0 bases, and 12 bases separated the two germline ends. Germline V gene lookup returns CDR1 SGHRS and CDR2 YFSETQ. The CDR3 is made up of 14 amino acids. The CDR3 spells CASTRLEMNTEAFF. The CDR3 coding sequence is TGCGCCAGCACCCGCCTGGAAATGAACACTGAAGCTTTCTTT.

The rearrangement joins TRBV7-2 to TRBJ2-7; 11 bases align to TRBD2. The V gene end was trimmed by 5 bases and the J gene end by 2 bases; junction bases not matched to a gene: 5. Germline CDR1 is SGHTA and CDR2 is FQGNSA. CDR3 size: 15 residues. CDR3 in amino acids: CASSATGLAAYEQYF. The CDR3 bases are TGTGCCAGCAGCGCCACGGGACTAGCGGCCTACGAGCAGTACTTC. Drawing the rest from reference TRBV7-2 and TRBJ2-7, the complete variable domain is GAGVSQSPSNKVTEKGKDVELRCDPISGHTALYWYRQSLGQGLEFLIYFQGNSAPDKSGLPSDRFSAERTGGSVSTLTIQRTQQEDSAVYLCASSATGLAAYEQYFGPGTRLTVT.

This rearrangement joins TRBV28 to TRBJ2-1; D ambiguous. The CDR3 extends over 13 amino acids. V was cut by 8 bases and J by 0 bases, with 8 bases left in between. Germline CDR1 MDHEN, CDR2 SYDVKM. The CDR3 region has the DNA TGTGCCAGCGTTCAGTTCTCCTACAATGAGCAGTTCTTC. This sequence encodes CASVQFSYNEQFF.

The chain carries TRBV30 and TRBJ1-6; D unclear. The CDR3 runs to 15 residues. CDR1 GTSNPN and CDR2 SVGIG come from the germline V gene (reference sequence). V dropped 3 bases and J dropped 0 bases, with 9 bases sitting between them. The CDR3 is CAWRMGSSYNSPLHF. The CDR3 DNA reads TGTGCCTGGAGGATGGGGAGCTCCTATAATTCACCCCTCCACTTT.

The rearrangement joins TRBV5-1 to TRBJ2-7, with D perhaps assigned TRBD1 or TRBD2 (5 bases each). Trimming shortened V by 0 bases and J by 2 bases, and 12 bases separated the two germline ends. This CDR3 is 15 amino acids long. Germline V gene lookup returns CDR1 SGHRS and CDR2 YFSETQ. CDR3 coding DNA: TGCGCCAGCAGCTTGGACGGGGCTCAAGCCTACGAGCAGTACTTC. This gives the protein CASSLDGAQAYEQYF.

DNA for the CDR3: TGCGCCAGCACGACAGCACCGACGGGATACGAGCAGTACTTC. Translated: CASTTAPTGYEQYF. V and J are TRBV23-1 and TRBJ2-7; D tentatively reads TRBD1 or TRBD2 (5 bases each). TRBV23-1 is an ORF for which the function is uncertain. The CDR3 sequence is 14 residues long. V shed 7 bases and J shed 4 bases, with 17 bases lying between them.

CDR3 amino acids: CASSLGRRVSSYEQYF. The DNA of the CDR3 is TGCGCCAGCAGCTTGGGTCGGCGGGTAAGCTCCTACGAGCAGTACTTC. The chain is built from TRBV5-1 and TRBJ2-7; weak D call: TRBD2 (5 bases). Per the germline V gene, CDR1 is SGHRS and CDR2 is YFSETQ. V was shortened by 0 bases and J by 0 bases, with 13 bases between the two germline ends. The CDR3 has 16 amino acids.

This rearrangement joins TRBV14 to TRBJ2-3; D is unclear. The CDR3 covers 13 residues. CDR1 is SGHDN, CDR2 FVKESK, per germline. Trimming took 4 bases from V and 2 from J, leaving 7 bases between them. The CDR3 DNA reads TGTGCCAGCAGCCCCGGTCCCACAGATACGCAGTATTTT. Translation gives CASSPGPTDTQYF.

In this sample, this clone turned up once. The V gene is TRBV7-9, the J gene TRBJ2-7; weak D call: TRBD1 (6 bases). V dropped 5 bases and J dropped 2 bases, with 13 bases sitting between them. CDR1 and CDR2 (germline): SEHNR, FQNEAQ (reference sequence). The CDR3 consists of 14 residues. CDR3 nucleotides: TGTGCCAGCAGCACTACAGGGAGTACCTACGAGCAGTACTTC. It codes for CASSTTGSTYEQYF. Looking up the rest from reference TRBV7-9 and TRBJ2-7 gives the full variable domain: DTGVSQNPRHKITKRGQNVTFRCDPISEHNRLYWYRQTLGQGPEFLTYFQNEAQLEKSRLLSDRFSAERPKGSFSTLEIQRTEQGDSAMYLCASSTTGSTYEQYFGPGTRLTVT.

This clone was seen only a few times. The chain employs TRBV19 and TRBJ1-4; maybe TRBD1 (5 bases). Trimming stripped 2 bases from V and 7 bases from J, with 14 bases between. Germline-derived CDR1 and CDR2 are LNHDA and SQIVND (reference sequence). CDR3 length: 15 amino acids. The CDR3 protein is CASSINRSRGEKLFF. In nucleotides, the CDR3 is TGTGCCAGTAGTATAAACAGGTCGCGCGGTGAAAAACTGTTTTTT.

This clone was seen only once. V gene TRBV4-2 combines with J gene TRBJ2-3; 13 bases align to TRBD2. CDR3 length equals 19 residues. With V trimmed by 4 bases and J by 6 bases, 16 bases remained unmatched. Germline CDR1 is LGHNA and CDR2 is YNFKEQ. The CDR3 coding sequence is TGTGCCAGCAGCCCAGGACTAGCGGGAGTCGGGTCCCCGTGGGATACGCAGTATTTT. It codes for CASSPGLAGVGSPWDTQYF.

The gene calls are TRBV4-2 and TRBJ2-2, with D perhaps matching TRBD1 or TRBD2 (5 bases each). The germline gives CDR1 LGHNA, CDR2 YNFKEQ. CDR3 length: 16 amino acids. Trimming stripped 1 base from V and 5 bases from J, with 14 bases between. The CDR3 DNA sequence: TGTGCCAGCAGCCAAGTTGGGGGAGTAGGAACCGGGGAGCTGTTTTTT. Translated: CASSQVGGVGTGELFF.

V is TRBV6-6 and J is TRBJ2-7, with 9 bases that match TRBD2. Germline V gene lookup returns CDR1 MNHNY and CDR2 SVGAGI (reference sequence). The CDR3 covers 14 residues. V gave up 7 bases and J gave up 3 bases; unmatched junction bases: 7. CDR3 in amino acids: CASNSGLANYEQYF. In DNA, the CDR3 is TGTGCCAGCAACTCCGGACTAGCGAACTACGAGCAGTACTTC.

The DNA of the CDR3 is TGTGCCAGCAGTCGGACTAGCGGGGTGGCCTACGAGCAGTACTTC. Its protein product is CASSRTSGVAYEQYF. This chain joins TRBV14 and TRBJ2-7; 12 nucleotides line up with TRBD2. The CDR3 has 15 amino acids. V lost 6 bases to trimming and J lost 2 bases; unmatched junction nucleotides: 5. CDR1 and CDR2 (germline): SGHDN, FVKESK. Combining the CDR3 with reference TRBV14 and TRBJ2-7 gives the whole variable domain EAGVTQFPSHSVIEKGQTVTLRCDPISGHDNLYWYRRVMGKEIKFLLHFVKESKQDESGMPNNRFLAERTGGTYSTLKVQPAELEDSGVYFCASSRTSGVAYEQYFGPGTRLTVT.

The chain recombines TRBV28 with TRBJ1-5; 7 bases map to TRBD1. The V gene end was trimmed by 2 bases and the J gene end by 9 bases; junction bases not matched to a gene: 13. Germline-derived CDR1 and CDR2 are MDHEN and SYDVKM. This CDR3 is built from 16 residues. The CDR3 reads CASSLGWTGPSGPQHF. CDR3 nucleotide sequence: TGTGCCAGCAGTTTAGGCTGGACAGGACCGTCTGGGCCCCAGCATTTT.

The chain links TRBV2 to TRBJ2-3; tentatively, D is TRBD2 (5 bases). In germline, CDR1 is SNHLY, CDR2 FYNNEI. Trimming took off 8 bases at V and 4 bases at J, with 13 bases between the two ends. The CDR3 covers 13 residues. The CDR3 region has the DNA TGTGCCAGCCTCTTCGGGGAATCAGATACGCAGTATTTT. Its protein product is CASLFGESDTQYF. The whole variable domain, filled in from reference TRBV2 and TRBJ2-3, reads EPEVTQTPSHQVTQMGQEVILRCVPISNHLYFYWYRQILGQKVEFLVSFYNNEISEKSEIFDDQFSVERPDGSNFTLKIRSTKLEDSAMYFCASLFGESDTQYFGPGTRLTVL.

The V call is TRBV9, the J call TRBJ1-5, with no clear D. Germline V gene sequence: CDR1 SGDLS, CDR2 YYNGEE. The CDR3 extends over 14 amino acids. V dropped 3 bases and J dropped 2 bases, with 9 bases sitting between them. CDR3 sequence reads: CASSAGSGNQPQHF. The CDR3 coding sequence is TGTGCCAGCAGCGCTGGGTCCGGCAATCAGCCCCAGCATTTT.